Listed below are T cell receptor beta chains from one sample, sequenced in a study of T cell responses to AZD1222 COVID-19 vaccine. Libraries were prepared by immunoSEQ multiplex PCR; TCRdb keeps only in-frame clonotypes and omits some of them. The sample contains roughly 81,000 clones, 70% to 90% of which appear only once. Material: peripheral blood, obtained on day 0 of AZD1222 vaccination. The receptors originated from an adult in good health. CDR3s include the opening cysteine and the closing phenylalanine or tryptophan. A D gene is named only where the DNA matches it firmly. The size of a clone is reported for some rows only, either as once, few or many, or as a class for expanded clones.

v_gene	d_gene	j_gene	abundance	CDR3aa	CDR3nt
TRBV6-6	NA	TRBJ1-1	NA	CASSYRDSTEAFF	TGTGCCAGCAGTTACAGGGATAGCACTGAAGCTTTCTTT
TRBV6-5	TRBD1	TRBJ2-7	NA	CASSYSGQTYEQYF	TGTGCCAGCAGTTACTCGGGACAGACCTACGAGCAGTACTTC
TRBV7-3	TRBD1	TRBJ1-2	NA	CASSFSGGTGGNGYTF	TGTGCCAGCAGCTTTTCCGGTGGGACAGGGGGAAATGGCTACACCTTC
TRBV29-1	NA	TRBJ2-2	NA	CSGVEAGELFF	TGCAGCGGGGTGGAGGCCGGGGAGCTGTTTTTT
TRBV14	TRBD2	TRBJ2-5	NA	CASSQVSGKETQYF	TGTGCCAGCAGCCAAGTTAGCGGGAAAGAGACCCAGTACTTC
TRBV18	NA	TRBJ2-1	NA	CASSPPSPGEYNEQFF	TGTGCCAGCTCACCACCCTCACCGGGAGAATACAATGAGCAGTTCTTC
TRBV7-9	NA	TRBJ2-1	few	CASSLMGYNEQFF	TGTGCCAGCAGCTTAATGGGTTACAATGAGCAGTTCTTC
TRBV28	TRBD2	TRBJ2-7	NA	CASSFPPAILAGESEQYF	TGTGCCAGCAGTTTCCCCCCCGCTATACTAGCGGGAGAGAGCGAGCAGTACTTC
TRBV19	TRBD1	TRBJ1-2	NA	CATLGDSNYGYTF	TGTGCCACCCTTGGGGACAGCAACTATGGCTACACCTTC
TRBV13	TRBD1	TRBJ2-3	NA	CASSARNLQGDTDTQYF	TGTGCCAGCAGCGCGCGGAACTTACAGGGGGACACAGATACGCAGTATTTT
TRBV15	NA	TRBJ2-1	NA	CATSRAGSYNEQFF	TGTGCCACCAGCAGGGCGGGATCGTACAATGAGCAGTTCTTC
TRBV27	TRBD2	TRBJ2-7	NA	CASSLAVRGYEQYF	TGTGCCAGCAGTCTAGCGGTCCGAGGTTACGAGCAGTACTTC
TRBV19	TRBD1	TRBJ1-5	NA	CASSRMGQGERGNQPQHF	TGTGCCAGTAGTCGCATGGGACAGGGTGAGAGAGGCAATCAGCCCCAGCATTTT
TRBV7-9	TRBD1	TRBJ1-5	NA	CASSSSGTVDNQPQHF	TGTGCCAGCAGCTCATCCGGGACAGTAGACAATCAGCCCCAGCATTTT
TRBV9	NA	TRBJ2-7	NA	CASNLDGMEGSGVQYF	TGTGCCAGCAACCTAGACGGGATGGAGGGGAGCGGCGTGCAGTACTTC
TRBV11-1	TRBD2	TRBJ2-2	few	CASSPFGRAGELFF	TGTGCCAGCAGCCCGTTCGGGAGGGCCGGGGAGCTGTTTTTT
TRBV7-8	NA	TRBJ2-6	once	CASTLSGANVLTF	TGTGCCAGCACCCTCTCCGGGGCCAACGTCCTGACTTTC
TRBV7-3	TRBD2	TRBJ2-1	NA	CASSPSGGSGEQFF	TGTGCCAGCAGCCCAAGCGGCGGGAGCGGTGAGCAGTTCTTC
TRBV7-3	TRBD2	TRBJ2-7	NA	CASSLRGGESYEQYF	TGTGCCAGCAGCTTACGGGGGGGAGAATCCTACGAGCAGTACTTC
TRBV10-3	TRBD2	TRBJ2-5	NA	CAISGTGMTSGKETQYF	TGTGCCATCAGCGGGACAGGAATGACTAGCGGGAAAGAGACCCAGTACTTC
TRBV5-4	NA	TRBJ1-1	NA	CASSPARVGTEAFF	TGTGCCAGCAGCCCCGCCCGGGTAGGGACTGAAGCTTTCTTT
TRBV6-5	NA	TRBJ1-5	few	CASRRVVGNQPQHF	TGTGCCAGCCGCAGGGTAGTAGGCAATCAGCCCCAGCATTTT
TRBV14	NA	TRBJ1-1	NA	CASSQGGNTEAFF	TGTGCCAGCAGCCAAGGAGGGAACACTGAAGCTTTCTTT
TRBV27	NA	TRBJ1-6	few	CASSSENPLRYSPLHF	TGTGCCAGCAGTTCCGAAAACCCCCTTAGATATTCACCCCTCCACTTT
TRBV5-6	TRBD1	TRBJ1-1	NA	CASSYTGTDNTEAFF	TGTGCCAGCAGCTACACCGGGACAGACAACACTGAAGCTTTCTTT
TRBV3-1/TRBV3-2	NA	TRBJ2-2	NA	CASTRASTGELFF	TGTGCCAGCACTAGGGCAAGCACCGGGGAGCTGTTTTTT
TRBV7-2	TRBD2	TRBJ2-7	once	CASSLDTSGSYEQYF	TGTGCCAGCAGCTTAGACACTAGCGGGAGTTACGAGCAGTACTTC
TRBV19	TRBD1	TRBJ2-4	few	CASSLQGFQNIQYF	TGTGCCAGTAGCCTACAGGGGTTCCAAAACATTCAGTACTTC
TRBV25-1	NA	TRBJ1-2	NA	CASSEVGGYTF	TGTGCCAGCAGTGAGGTGGGTGGCTACACCTTC
TRBV7-8	NA	TRBJ1-1	NA	CASSSGGIDTEAFF	TGTGCCAGCAGCTCCGGAGGGATCGACACTGAAGCTTTCTTT
TRBV19	TRBD1	TRBJ1-5	NA	CASAGTGGVGSNQPQHF	TGTGCCAGTGCCGGGACAGGGGGCGTCGGGAGCAATCAGCCCCAGCATTTT
TRBV29-1	NA	TRBJ1-4	NA	CSVEESVNEKLFF	TGCAGCGTTGAAGAGTCAGTTAATGAAAAACTGTTTTTT
TRBV30	NA	TRBJ1-4	NA	CAWSVGLGEKLFF	TGTGCCTGGAGTGTGGGGTTGGGAGAAAAACTGTTTTTT
TRBV15	TRBD2	TRBJ2-1	NA	CATSRDIMREGSYNEQFF	TGTGCCACCAGCAGAGATATTATGCGGGAGGGATCCTACAATGAGCAGTTCTTC
TRBV10-3	NA	TRBJ1-5	NA	CAISEDQGNQPQHF	TGTGCCATCAGTGAGGACCAAGGTAATCAGCCCCAGCATTTT
TRBV5-1	TRBD2	TRBJ2-1	once	CASRVGGVNEQFF	TGCGCCAGCAGGGTGGGAGGGGTCAATGAGCAGTTCTTC
TRBV3-1/TRBV3-2	NA	TRBJ1-6	NA	CASSQVGRENSPLHF	TGTGCCAGCAGCCAAGTCGGGAGGGAAAATTCACCCCTCCACTTT
TRBV25-1	NA	TRBJ1-5	NA	CASSDTTVDQPQHF	TGTGCCAGCAGTGACACGACAGTAGATCAGCCCCAGCATTTT
TRBV24-1	TRBD1	TRBJ2-1	NA	CATSDRTGGNEQFF	TGTGCCACCAGTGACCGGACAGGGGGGAATGAGCAGTTCTTC
TRBV2	TRBD1	TRBJ2-5	NA	CASSELTGVGETQYF	TGTGCCAGCAGCGAATTAACAGGGGTCGGAGAGACCCAGTACTTC
TRBV5-1	NA	TRBJ1-2	NA	CASSLAELAGVFSGYTF	TGCGCCAGCAGCTTGGCCGAATTGGCAGGGGTCTTCAGTGGCTACACCTTC
TRBV5-1	TRBD2	TRBJ2-7	NA	CASSLTLAGDEQYF	TGCGCCAGCAGCTTGACACTAGCGGGAGACGAGCAGTACTTC
TRBV27	NA	TRBJ2-3	few	CASFPGIGVQPYTDTQYF	TGTGCCAGCTTCCCCGGAATAGGAGTACAGCCGTACACAGATACGCAGTATTTT
TRBV7-9	TRBD1	TRBJ2-5	NA	CASSFSTTGDGETQYF	TGTGCCAGCAGCTTTTCAACCACAGGGGACGGCGAGACCCAGTACTTC
TRBV19	TRBD2	TRBJ2-5	NA	CASSIVGGAETQYF	TGTGCCAGTAGTATAGTCGGGGGGGCTGAGACCCAGTACTTC
TRBV14	NA	TRBJ1-2	NA	CASTPWERLNGYTF	TGTGCCAGCACCCCCTGGGAACGGTTAAATGGCTACACCTTC
TRBV29-1	NA	TRBJ1-1	NA	CSVEKQGTEAFF	TGCAGCGTTGAAAAGCAGGGCACTGAAGCTTTCTTT
TRBV11-3	NA	TRBJ1-1	NA	CASSLDSGQSNEAFF	TGTGCCAGCAGCTTAGATTCGGGGCAGTCCAACGAAGCTTTCTTT
TRBV5-5	NA	TRBJ2-5	NA	CASSAQIGPQETQYF	TGTGCCAGCAGCGCGCAGATTGGCCCCCAAGAGACCCAGTACTTC
TRBV27	NA	TRBJ2-2	NA	CASWEANTGELFF	TGTGCCAGCTGGGAGGCGAACACCGGGGAGCTGTTTTTT
TRBV7-6	TRBD1	TRBJ1-3	NA	CASSPGPGGIGNTIYF	TGTGCCAGCAGCCCGGGACCAGGGGGCATTGGAAACACCATATATTTT
TRBV7-8	NA	TRBJ2-7	NA	CASSSIATTYEQYF	TGTGCCAGCAGCAGTATCGCCACGACCTACGAGCAGTACTTC
TRBV7-9	TRBD1	TRBJ1-4	NA	CASSLTSQGAGEKLFF	TGTGCCAGCAGCCTAACTTCACAGGGGGCGGGAGAAAAACTGTTTTTT